The T cell receptor (beta chain) under discussion was sequenced for a study of identical twins. Study-wide results and limits: For out-of-frame beta sequences, excess twin sharing was weaker.

Template switching supplied a universal primer site; unique molecular identifiers were carried on the cDNA. Via MiXCR, TCRdb re-called the 5' RACE reads, giving one row per CDR3 protein. The table lists 750,000 to 950,000 distinct CDR3 sequences, 9% to 15% of them singletons. In the case of this clonotype: Antigen unknown.

Germline V gene sequence: CDR1 MGHDK, CDR2 SYGVNS. V was cut by 4 bases and J by 0 bases, with 13 bases left in between. This CDR3 has 15 amino acids. Separately, the same data were catalogued under a study of yellow fever vaccine responses in identical twins.

This sequence joins TRBV25-1 and TRBJ2-7, with D unclear. Sequencing was carried out using PBMCs. The sequence was collected from a woman aged 18-30 years in good health. The CDR3 here is CASSGAGPSSYEQYV. Written as DNA, the CDR3 is TGTGCCAGCAGTGGGGCCGGGCCTAGCTCCTACGAGCAGTACGTC.